Following are 2 T cell receptor beta chains from one sample sequenced in a study of beta chain features in type 1 diabetes. These receptors have no identified antigens. Expressed TCRB transcripts were sequenced because the isolated RNA had all been reverse transcribed beforehand. TCRdb's copy holds only in-frame clones and misses some; the assay was immunoSEQ multiplex PCR. The table records 640,000 or so clones, over 12% of them present only once. Overall study results and limits: There was a moderate but significant shortening of TCRB CDR3s in all four CD4+ subsets of Type 1 diabetes patients.

The sequenced sample was naive CD4+ T cells from blood. The source of these receptors is a man between 18 and 29 years old with type 1 diabetes.

The chain uses TRBV10-2 and TRBJ2-7; D is uncertain. Looked up from germline, CDR1 is WSHSY and CDR2 is SAAADI. The V gene lost 2 bases and the J gene lost 3 bases, with 2 bases spanning the gap. The CDR3 extends over 11 amino acids. The CDR3 spells CASSEGYEQYF. DNA for the CDR3: TGCGCCAGCAGTGAGGGCTACGAGCAGTACTTC.

This clone was found a few times. This rearrangement joins TRBV28 to TRBJ2-1, with TRBD2 matching 7 bases. Germline CDR1 is MDHEN and CDR2 is SYDVKM. CDR3 length equals 15 residues. The ends lost 6 bases at V and 0 bases at J; junction bases unmatched: 5. CDR3 DNA: TGTGCCAGCAGACCTAGCGGTAGCTCCTACAATGAGCAGTTCTTC. Its protein product is CASRPSGSSYNEQFF. Full variable domain (rest looked up from reference TRBV28 and TRBJ2-1): DVKVTQSSRYLVKRTGEKVFLECVQDMDHENMFWYRQDPGLGLRLIYFSYDVKMKEKGDIPEGYSVSREKKERFSLILESASTNQTSMYLCASRPSGSSYNEQFFGPGTRLTVL.